Presented here are 28 T cell receptor beta chains from one specimen sequenced in a study of spatial heterogeneity in lung cancer. The study's findings and limits: Expanded intratumoral alpha and beta TCR counts tracked tumor mutation counts.

No antigen has been assigned to these receptors. Via MiXCR, TCRdb re-called the 5' RACE reads, giving one row per CDR3 protein. The sample yields about 100,000 distinct CDR3 sequences, around 4.8% seen once. The time point: sample taken at primary tumor resection. The source was lung tumor tissue, collected at surgery. The receptors shown here come from a male donor with early-stage non-small cell lung cancer.

This clonotype was found many times. The rearrangement joins TRBV3-1 to TRBJ1-4; D is undetermined. Trimming shortened V by 2 bases and J by 0 bases, and 10 bases separated the two germline ends. Germline CDR1 reads LGHDT; CDR2 reads YNNKEL (reference sequence). The CDR3 has 16 residues. In DNA, the CDR3 is TGTGCCAGCAGCCAAACTTGGCATGCAACTAATGAAAAACTGTTTTTT. It yields the protein CASSQTWHATNEKLFF.

This clonotype was seen at least ten times. V gene TRBV28 combines with J gene TRBJ2-3, with 12 bases aligning to TRBD2. Germline V gives CDR1 MDHEN, CDR2 SYDVKM. The CDR3 consists of 17 residues. Trimming took 5 bases from V and 4 from J; bases not matched to a gene: 10. Here the CDR3 reads CASSDKIRLAGADTQYF. The CDR3 nucleotides read TGTGCCAGCAGTGATAAGATTCGACTAGCGGGAGCAGATACGCAGTATTTT. The complete variable domain, with remaining parts taken from reference TRBV28 and TRBJ2-3, reads DVKVTQSSRYLVKRTGEKVFLECVQDMDHENMFWYRQDPGLGLRLIYFSYDVKMKEKGDIPEGYSVSREKKERFSLILESASTNQTSMYLCASSDKIRLAGADTQYFGPGTRLTVL.

This clonotype has ten or more counts. The genes are TRBV24-1 and TRBJ1-1, with a weak D call TRBD1 (5 bases). CDR3 length equals 13 residues. Germline assignment: CDR1 KGHDR and CDR2 SFDVKD. Trimming removed 4 bases at V and 4 bases at J, with 9 bases between. The CDR3 protein is CATSDVDSTEAFF. The DNA of the CDR3 is TGTGCCACCAGTGACGTTGACAGCACTGAAGCTTTCTTT.

This clonotype was detected ten times or more. This chain uses TRBV4-2 with TRBJ2-4; D not certain. Germline V gives CDR1 LGHNA, CDR2 YNFKEQ. The CDR3 sequence is 15 residues long. Trimming shortened V by 1 base and J by 5 bases, and 12 bases separated the two germline ends. The DNA of the CDR3 is TGTGCCAGCAGCCAAGTCGATGGCTTTCAAAACATTCAGTACTTC. Its translation: CASSQVDGFQNIQYF.

In this sample, this clonotype turned up a few times. This sequence joins TRBV20-1 and TRBJ2-7; 10 bases line up with TRBD1. This CDR3 has 14 residues. The germline V gene encodes CDR1 DFQATT and CDR2 SNEGSKA (reference sequence). Losses at the gene ends were 5 bases for V and 4 bases for J; bases not matched to a gene: 8. Here the CDR3 DNA reads TGCAGTGCTCCCCGGACAGGGGGGAAGTACGAGCAGTACTTC. Translation: CSAPRTGGKYEQYF.

This clonotype was counted ten times or more. The chain carries TRBV9 and TRBJ2-7; D unresolved. Deletions cut 0 bases from V and 6 bases from J, with 7 bases between. Per germline, CDR1 SGDLS and CDR2 YYNGEE. This CDR3 comprises 12 residues. In nucleotides, the CDR3 is TGTGCCAGCAGCGTAGAGGAAGGCGAGCAGTACTTC. Its protein product is CASSVEEGEQYF.

As to this clonotype: A much larger clone differs from this one at a single base, so this may be a read error. The CDR3 carries no conserved terminal phenylalanine or tryptophan, so it likely arises from a read error. The chain joins TRBV7-2 to TRBJ2-1, with no clear D. Germline assignment: CDR1 SGHTA and CDR2 FQGNSA. The germline V and J ends were trimmed by 5 bases and 2 bases, with 4 bases remaining between them. This CDR3 is built from 12 residues. The CDR3 nucleotides are TGTGCCAGCAGCGACACCTACAATGAGCAGTTCTTA. Protein sequence: CASSDTYNEQFL.

This clonotype has a count of ten or more. The chain carries TRBV6-6 and TRBJ2-5; possibly TRBD2 for D (6 bases). Per germline, CDR1 MNHNY and CDR2 SVGAGI (reference sequence). There are 17 residues in the CDR3. The V end was cut by 4 bases, the J end by 2 bases, with 20 bases between. The DNA for the CDR3 is TGTGCCAGCAGTTCAGACATAGGTGGCGGGGAGCAAGAGACCCAGTACTTC. It yields the protein CASSSDIGGGEQETQYF.

This clonotype was counted many times. V and J are TRBV28 and TRBJ2-5; D may be TRBD1 (5 bases). The germline gives CDR1 MDHEN, CDR2 SYDVKM. The CDR3 covers 13 residues. Trimming removed 6 bases at V and 3 bases at J, with 11 bases between. The CDR3 region is CASRATGEETQYF. In DNA form, the CDR3 reads TGTGCCAGCAGAGCCACAGGTGAAGAGACCCAGTACTTC.

This clonotype was seen repeatedly, ten times or more. The chain uses TRBV29-1 and TRBJ2-1; either TRBD1 or TRBD2 may fit D (5 bases each). The CDR3 loop spans 16 amino acids. V lost 1 base and J 3 bases, leaving 16 bases between the germline ends. Germline V gene data show CDR1 as SQVTM and CDR2 as ANQGSEA. The CDR3 region is CSVEGGVRDDYNEQFF. The CDR3, as DNA: TGCAGCGTTGAAGGAGGGGTCCGGGACGACTACAATGAGCAGTTCTTC.

The genes are TRBV12-3 or TRBV12-4 and TRBJ1-4, with 7 bases identical to TRBD1. This CDR3 region has 14 residues. V shed 6 bases, J shed 4 bases, and the junction held 5 bases outside the gene matches. The CDR3 coding sequence is TGTGCCAGCAGCCGAGGGACAGTTAATGAAAAACTGTTTTTT. Protein sequence: CASSRGTVNEKLFF.

This clonotype was detected only a few times. The chain joins TRBV4-1 to TRBJ2-3; 7 bases fit TRBD1. This CDR3 contains 16 residues. Germline V lookup: CDR1 MGHRA, CDR2 YSYEKL. The V and J ends lost 1 base and 2 bases, in that order; junction bases with no gene match: 6. The CDR3 reads CASSQGQDRLTDTQYF. In DNA, the CDR3 is TGCGCCAGCAGCCAAGGCCAGGACAGGCTCACAGATACGCAGTATTTT.

This CDR3 reads CASSLAGIKNTEAFF. CDR3 in DNA: TGCGCCAGCAGCTTGGCTGGGATCAAGAACACTGAAGCTTTCTTT. The chain employs TRBV5-1 and TRBJ1-1, with no clear D. Trimming took 0 bases from V and 1 from J, leaving 10 bases between them. Germline loops: CDR1 SGHRS, CDR2 YFSETQ. The CDR3 totals 15 residues.

This clonotype was observed many times. This rearrangement joins TRBV14 to TRBJ1-2, with a possible D match to TRBD1 (5 bases). The V and J ends lost 4 bases and 4 bases respectively, with 13 bases between them. The CDR3 is 14 amino acids. The germline gives CDR1 SGHDN, CDR2 FVKESK. In nucleotides, the CDR3 is TGTGCCAGCAGCCCCTACGACAGCCTCTATGGCTACACCTTC. This encodes CASSPYDSLYGYTF.

This clonotype was observed a few times. This sequence joins TRBV2 and TRBJ2-5; D ambiguous. V dropped 3 bases and J dropped 3 bases, with 8 bases sitting between them. The CDR3 sequence is 13 residues long. Germline V gives CDR1 SNHLY, CDR2 FYNNEI. The DNA of the CDR3 is TGTGCCAGCAGTGACCGGGCAAAAGAGACCCAGTACTTC. Translating it yields CASSDRAKETQYF.

This clonotype was detected many times. The chain combines TRBV29-1 with TRBJ1-2; tentative D call: TRBD1 (5 bases). This CDR3 is 13 amino acids long. The germline V gene encodes CDR1 SQVTM and CDR2 ANQGSEA. Trimming cost V 1 base and J 4 bases, with 10 bases left between them. In nucleotides, the CDR3 is TGCAGCGTTGAAGCCGAGGGACTCTATGGCTACACCTTC. Its protein product is CSVEAEGLYGYTF.

This clonotype was found a few times. J is TRBJ1-1 and V is TRBV11-2; 7 bases align to TRBD1. The junction had 12 bases not matched to a gene; V was cut back by 8 bases and J by 6 bases. Germline V gene data show CDR1 as SGHAT and CDR2 as FQNNGV. CDR3 length: 14 residues. The CDR3 is CASDSGGMNPEAFF. The CDR3 DNA sequence: TGTGCCAGCGATTCAGGGGGAATGAATCCTGAAGCTTTCTTT. Full variable domain (missing parts from reference TRBV11-2 and TRBJ1-1): EAGVAQSPRYKIIEKRQSVAFWCNPISGHATLYWYQQILGQGPKLLIQFQNNGVVDDSQLPKDRFSAERLKGVDSTLKIQPAKLEDSAVYLCASDSGGMNPEAFFGQGTRLTVV.

CDR3 residues: CASSTQHRVPDGEQFF. Written as DNA, the CDR3 is TGTGCCAGCAGTACTCAACACCGGGTCCCAGACGGTGAGCAGTTCTTC. The V gene is TRBV28, the J gene TRBJ2-1; no clear D gene. Trimming cost V 5 bases and J 9 bases, with 23 bases left between them. There are 16 residues in the CDR3. Germline lookup yields CDR1 MDHEN and CDR2 SYDVKM.

This clonotype was found many times. V and J are TRBV25-1 and TRBJ2-7; 10 bases align to TRBD2. The germline V gene has CDR1 MGHDK and CDR2 SYGVNS. This CDR3 has 17 amino acids. V lost 3 bases, J lost 3 bases, and 11 bases stayed unmatched. The chain's CDR3 is CASSEPAPSGSFYEQYF. In nucleotides, the CDR3 is TGTGCCAGCAGTGAGCCAGCCCCTAGCGGGAGTTTCTACGAGCAGTACTTC.

Only a few counts were recorded for this clonotype. One base away lies a much larger clone, so this may be a sequencing read error. The rearrangement joins TRBV20-1 to TRBJ1-5, with a tentative D call TRBD1 (5 bases). Germline loops: CDR1 DFQATT, CDR2 SNEGSKA (reference sequence). This CDR3 spans 15 amino acids. V lost 7 bases to trimming and J lost 1 base, with 17 bases between them. CDR3 DNA: TGCAGTGTCAGGGCCAACCGGGGAAGCAATCAGCCCCAGCATTTT. As protein: CSVRANRGSNQPQHF.

This clonotype appeared many times. V is TRBV14 and J is TRBJ1-2, with D possibly being TRBD1 (6 bases). Trimming took off 4 bases at V and 4 bases at J, with 10 bases between the two ends. The length of the CDR3 is 13 residues. Germline V lookup: CDR1 SGHDN, CDR2 FVKESK. In DNA, the CDR3 is TGTGCCAGCAGCCCTGACAGGTCCTATGGCTACACCTTC. It yields the protein CASSPDRSYGYTF. Full variable domain (remainder filled in from reference TRBV14 and TRBJ1-2): EAGVTQFPSHSVIEKGQTVTLRCDPISGHDNLYWYRRVMGKEIKFLLHFVKESKQDESGMPNNRFLAERTGGTYSTLKVQPAELEDSGVYFCASSPDRSYGYTFGSGTRLTVV.

The sample holds a few counts of this clonotype. This sequence joins TRBV9 and TRBJ1-2; D not resolved. CDR1 and CDR2 (germline): SGDLS, YYNGEE. V was shortened by 2 bases and J by 8 bases, with 10 bases between the two germline ends. This CDR3 contains 12 residues. The CDR3 DNA sequence: TGTGCCAGCAGCGTCAACTGGGGAGGCTACACCTTC. Translating it yields CASSVNWGGYTF.

In regard to this clonotype: Relative to the germline gene, one junction end is altered; a read error may explain this. The chain recombines TRBV20-1 with TRBJ2-1; 12 nucleotides agree with TRBD2. The CDR3 runs 13 residues. Germline CDR1 and CDR2: DFQATT and SNEGSKA (reference sequence). For the CDR3, the DNA is TGCAGTCCCAATTCCCCGGCTAGCGGGAGGGTGGCCTTC. As protein: CSPNSPASGRVAF.

This clonotype was recorded a few times. The rearrangement joins TRBV29-1 to TRBJ2-5; D perhaps matches TRBD2 (5 bases). The CDR3 runs to 12 residues. Germline values: CDR1 SQVTM, CDR2 ANQGSEA. The V and J ends lost 3 bases and 7 bases respectively, with 12 bases between them. DNA of the CDR3: TGCAGCGTTGACACGGGGTGGCGGACCCAGTACTTC. Amino acid sequence: CSVDTGWRTQYF.

Many counts were recorded for this clonotype. The CDR3 sequence: CATSHGANQPQHF. CDR3 coding DNA: TGTGCCACCAGTCACGGGGCCAATCAGCCCCAGCATTTT. This rearrangement joins TRBV24-1 to TRBJ1-5; D perhaps matches TRBD1 (5 bases). In germline, CDR1 is KGHDR, CDR2 SFDVKD. CDR3 size: 13 residues. V lost 6 bases, J lost 3 bases, and 8 bases lay in between.

This clonotype was recorded many times. This sequence joins TRBV7-6 and TRBJ1-1; 7 bases fit TRBD1. Trimming took 5 bases from V and 0 from J; bases not matched to a gene: 6. Looked up from germline, CDR1 is SGHVS and CDR2 is FNYEAQ. CDR3 length: 15 residues. The CDR3 DNA reads TGTGCCAGCAGCAAACAGGGGTCGATGAACACTGAAGCTTTCTTT. Its protein is CASSKQGSMNTEAFF.

This clonotype was detected many times. J is TRBJ2-7 and V is TRBV4-2, with D unclear. CDR3 length: 17 residues. The germline gives CDR1 LGHNA, CDR2 YNFKEQ. V gave up 1 base and J gave up 7 bases, with 23 bases separating them. For the CDR3, the DNA is TGTGCCAGCAGCCAAGTCCCGGGTTCCTCAGGTGTAGGTGAGCAGTACTTC. It encodes CASSQVPGSSGVGEQYF.

This chain joins TRBV28 and TRBJ2-7; tentative D call: TRBD1 (5 bases). Trimming pared 7 bases from V and 2 bases from J, leaving 12 bases between. Per germline, CDR1 MDHEN and CDR2 SYDVKM. CDR3 size: 13 residues. CDR3 residues: CASIPQGAYEQYF. The CDR3 bases are TGTGCCAGCATCCCCCAGGGTGCCTACGAGCAGTACTTC.